The 7 T cell receptor beta chains reported below all come from one sample, sequenced in a study of OX40 agonist ivuxolimab in advanced cancers. Method: immunoSEQ multiplex PCR; TCRdb's copy keeps in-frame clones and lacks some. The sample consists of 10,000 to 15,000 clones, about 76% of them appearing once. This sample comprised CD4+ or CD8+ T cells sorted from blood, obtained in a trial of the OX40 agonist ivuxolimab. These receptors were collected from an adult with an advanced solid tumor such as melanoma, head and neck, liver or kidney cancer.

This clone was detected only once. The V and J genes are TRBV7-6 and TRBJ2-5, with 10 bases lining up with TRBD2. V shed 5 bases and J 2 bases; nucleotides not matched to a gene: 5. Germline loops: CDR1 SGHVS, CDR2 FNYEAQ. The CDR3 sequence is 15 residues long. This chain's CDR3 is CASSAPTSGQETQYF. In DNA, the CDR3 is TGTGCCAGCAGCGCCCCGACTAGCGGGCAAGAGACCCAGTACTTC.

This clone is labeled large. The sample carries other DNA sequences with the same CDR3. V and J are TRBV4-1 and TRBJ1-5; D ambiguous. Trimming took 0 bases from V and 3 from J, leaving 15 bases between them. The CDR3 loop spans 17 amino acids. CDR1 is MGHRA and CDR2 is YSYEKL in the germline V gene. The CDR3 DNA reads TGCGCCAGCAGCCAAGAGAGCTCCTGGATCCTCAATCAGCCCCAGCATTTT. Translated, it gives CASSQESSWILNQPQHF.

The table lists this clone with a few counts. The sample carries other DNA sequences with the same CDR3. This chain links TRBV30 with TRBJ2-7; D remains unclear. V was pared by 1 base and J by 3 bases, with 10 bases between. Germline assignment: CDR1 GTSNPN and CDR2 SVGIG (reference sequence). The CDR3 spans 13 residues. CDR3 sequence reads: CAWSGLGFYEQYF. DNA of the CDR3: TGTGCCTGGAGTGGACTGGGGTTCTACGAGCAGTACTTC.

This clone turned up a few times. The chain employs TRBV19 and TRBJ2-5, with no clear D. V shed 3 bases and J shed 1 base, with 15 bases lying between them. CDR1 is LNHDA and CDR2 is SQIVND in the germline V gene (reference sequence). The CDR3 sequence is 16 residues long. Here the CDR3 reads CASSMFYGPPQETQYF. In DNA form, the CDR3 reads TGTGCCAGTAGTATGTTTTACGGGCCACCCCAAGAGACCCAGTACTTC.

This clone is medium-sized within its sample. The rearrangement links TRBV29-1 to TRBJ2-4; D possibly uses TRBD1 or TRBD2 (6 bases each). Germline V gives CDR1 SQVTM, CDR2 ANQGSEA. The CDR3 is made up of 12 amino acids. The CDR3 nucleotides are TGCAGTTATTGGGGGGCGTCGGACATTCAGTACTTC. Translated, it gives CSYWGASDIQYF.

The rearrangement joins TRBV2 to TRBJ2-1; 9 nucleotides match TRBD1. The CDR3 totals 16 residues. Germline V gene sequence: CDR1 SNHLY, CDR2 FYNNEI. V lost 3 bases to trimming and J lost 3 bases; unmatched junction nucleotides: 6. The CDR3 spells CASSDPTGGDYNEQFF. CDR3 coding DNA: TGTGCCAGCAGTGATCCCACAGGGGGCGACTACAATGAGCAGTTCTTC.

CDR3 residues: CAISESGGNYEQYF. For the CDR3, the DNA is TGTGCCATCAGTGAGTCGGGGGGGAACTACGAGCAGTACTTC. This chain joins TRBV10-3 and TRBJ2-7; 7 bases are a match to TRBD2. The CDR3 sequence is 14 residues long. Germline V gene sequence: CDR1 ENHRY, CDR2 SYGVKD. J lost 3 bases, V lost 0 bases, and 2 bases had no gene match.